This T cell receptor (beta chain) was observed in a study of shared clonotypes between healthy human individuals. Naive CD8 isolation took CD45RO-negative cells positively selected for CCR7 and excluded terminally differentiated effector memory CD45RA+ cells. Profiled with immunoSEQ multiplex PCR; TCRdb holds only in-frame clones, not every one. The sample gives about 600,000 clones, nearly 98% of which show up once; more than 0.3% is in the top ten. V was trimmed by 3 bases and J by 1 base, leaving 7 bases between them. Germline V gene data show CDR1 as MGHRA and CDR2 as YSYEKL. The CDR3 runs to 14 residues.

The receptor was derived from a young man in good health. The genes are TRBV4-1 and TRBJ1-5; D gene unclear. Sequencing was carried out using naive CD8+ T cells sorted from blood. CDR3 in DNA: TGCGCCAGCAGCCAGACTCGGAGCAATCAGCCCCAGCATTTT. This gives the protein CASSQTRSNQPQHF.